These 6 T cell receptor beta chains originate from one sample sequenced in a study of T cell changes during pregnancy in multiple sclerosis. The method was immunoSEQ multiplex PCR; TCRdb's version includes in-frame clones alone and lacks a portion of them. The sample contains some 48,000 clones, about 96% of which appear only once. Here the sequenced sample was peripheral blood, taken in the second trimester of pregnancy. The source is a female donor with multiple sclerosis, enrolled in a pregnancy study.

This chain links TRBV7-9 with TRBJ1-5; D is unclear. The V end was cut by 1 base, the J end by 9 bases, with 10 bases between. This CDR3 is 13 amino acids long. Germline loops: CDR1 SEHNR, CDR2 FQNEAQ (reference sequence). CDR3 sequence: CASSLGGLRPQHF. The CDR3, as DNA: TGTGCCAGCAGCTTAGGTGGGCTACGGCCCCAGCATTTT.

The genes are TRBV23-1 and TRBJ2-5; no definite D call. TRBV23-1 is designated an ORF whose function remains uncertain. The ends were cut back, 9 bases at V and 5 bases at J, with 7 bases in the middle. The CDR3 contains 10 residues. The CDR3 reads CARYGETQYF. In DNA, the CDR3 is TGCGCCAGGTACGGGGAGACCCAGTACTTC.

This chain joins TRBV6-6 and TRBJ2-5, with D possibly being TRBD2 (5 bases). There are 12 residues in the CDR3. Trimming shortened V by 7 bases and J by 2 bases, and 8 bases separated the two germline ends. CDR1 and CDR2 from the germline V gene are MNHNY and SVGAGI (reference sequence). The CDR3 DNA reads as TGTGCCAGCAAAGGAGGACAAGAGACCCAGTACTTC. Protein product: CASKGGQETQYF.

The chain employs TRBV7-9 and TRBJ2-7, with 7 bases matching TRBD1. CDR3 length: 15 amino acids. Unmatched junction bases numbered 8, after V lost 4 bases and J lost 2 bases. CDR1 is SEHNR and CDR2 is FQNEAQ in the germline V gene (reference sequence). The CDR3 spells CASSWLDRAPYEQYF. The CDR3, as DNA: TGTGCCAGCAGCTGGCTAGACAGGGCCCCCTACGAGCAGTACTTC.

In its sample, this clone was seen once. This chain links TRBV6-6 with TRBJ1-4, with a possible D match to TRBD1 (5 bases). Trimming removed 8 bases from V and 7 bases from J, with 11 bases in between. This CDR3 contains 12 residues. CDR1 MNHNY and CDR2 SVGAGI come from the germline V gene (reference sequence). In nucleotides, the CDR3 is TGTGCCAGCTCCGGCAGGGTTGAAAAACTGTTTTTT. This encodes CASSGRVEKLFF.

The rearrangement links TRBV27 to TRBJ1-2; D perhaps matches TRBD1 (6 bases). Trimming removed 6 bases from V and 3 bases from J, with 11 bases in between. Germline-derived CDR1 and CDR2 are MNHEY and SMNVEV (reference sequence). The CDR3 sequence is 13 residues long. The CDR3 spells CASRPGTYYGYTF. In DNA, the CDR3 is TGTGCCAGCAGGCCCGGGACATACTATGGCTACACCTTC.